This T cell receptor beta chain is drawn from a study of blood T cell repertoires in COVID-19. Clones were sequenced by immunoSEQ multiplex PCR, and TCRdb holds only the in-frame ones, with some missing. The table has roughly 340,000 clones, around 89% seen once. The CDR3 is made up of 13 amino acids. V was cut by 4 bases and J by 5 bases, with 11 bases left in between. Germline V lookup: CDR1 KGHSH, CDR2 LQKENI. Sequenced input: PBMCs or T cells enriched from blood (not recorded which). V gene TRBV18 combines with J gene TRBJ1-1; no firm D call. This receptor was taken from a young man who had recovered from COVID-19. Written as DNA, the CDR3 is TGTGCCAGCTCACGCAGTTCCGGGACTGAAGCTTTCTTT. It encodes CASSRSSGTEAFF. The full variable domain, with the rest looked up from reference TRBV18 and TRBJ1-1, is NAGVMQNPRHLVRRRGQEARLRCSPMKGHSHVYWYRQLPEEGLKFMVYLQKENIIDESGMPKERFSAEFPKEGPSILRIQQVVRGDSAAYFCASSRSSGTEAFFGQGTRLTVV.